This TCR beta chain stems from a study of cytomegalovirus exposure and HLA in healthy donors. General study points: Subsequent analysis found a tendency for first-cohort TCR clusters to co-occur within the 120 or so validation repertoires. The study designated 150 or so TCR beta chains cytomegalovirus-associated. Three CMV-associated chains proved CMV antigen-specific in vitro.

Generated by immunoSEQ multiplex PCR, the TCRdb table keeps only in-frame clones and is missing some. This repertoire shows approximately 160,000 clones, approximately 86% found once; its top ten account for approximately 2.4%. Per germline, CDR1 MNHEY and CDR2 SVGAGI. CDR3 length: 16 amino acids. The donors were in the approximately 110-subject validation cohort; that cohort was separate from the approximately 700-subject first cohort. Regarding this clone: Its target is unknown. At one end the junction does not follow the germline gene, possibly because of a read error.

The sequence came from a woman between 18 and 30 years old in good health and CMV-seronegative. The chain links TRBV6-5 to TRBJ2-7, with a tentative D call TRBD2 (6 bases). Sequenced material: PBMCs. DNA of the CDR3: TGTGCCAGCAATTACACTTCCGGGACTCTAAGTTACGAGCAGTACTTC. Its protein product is CASNYTSGTLSYEQYF.